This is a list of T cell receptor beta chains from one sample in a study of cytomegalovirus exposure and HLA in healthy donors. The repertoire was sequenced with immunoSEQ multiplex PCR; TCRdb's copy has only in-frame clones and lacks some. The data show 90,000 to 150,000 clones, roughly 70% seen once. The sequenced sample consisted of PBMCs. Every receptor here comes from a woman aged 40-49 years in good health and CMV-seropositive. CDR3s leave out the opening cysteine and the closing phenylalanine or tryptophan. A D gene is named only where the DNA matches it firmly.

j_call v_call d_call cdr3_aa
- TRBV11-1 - ASSFATSLSYEQY
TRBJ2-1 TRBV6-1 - ASSERTMVNEQF
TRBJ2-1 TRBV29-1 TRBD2 SVGWRGRVGYNEQF
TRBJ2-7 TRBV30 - AWSEIQEISYEQY
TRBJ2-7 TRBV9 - ASSVEVGGYEQY
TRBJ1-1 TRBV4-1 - ASSHHVAGTEAF
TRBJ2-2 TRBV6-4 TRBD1 ASSEGAATGELF
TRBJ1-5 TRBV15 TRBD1 ATSRGTGNRQPQH
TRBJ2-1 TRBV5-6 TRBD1 ASSLRQGVNNEQF
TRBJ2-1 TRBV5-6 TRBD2 ASSLEISRERYNEQF
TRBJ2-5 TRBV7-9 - ASSLGAQETQY
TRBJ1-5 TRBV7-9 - ASSLAWGLGADQPQH
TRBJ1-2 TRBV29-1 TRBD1 SAFQDRGRDGYT
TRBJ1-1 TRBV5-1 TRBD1 ASSLGGGLWTEAF
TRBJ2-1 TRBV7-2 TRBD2 ASSLILSGSTYNEQF
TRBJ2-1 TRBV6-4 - ASSGHGDYNEQF
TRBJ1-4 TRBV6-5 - ASSYSGSPEKLF
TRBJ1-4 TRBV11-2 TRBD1 ASSRGQLNEKLF
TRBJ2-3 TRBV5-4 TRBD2 ASRDGTSGRGTDTQY
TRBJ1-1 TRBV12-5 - ASGLAFNTEAF
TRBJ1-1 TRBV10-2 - ASSDLKIGIEAF
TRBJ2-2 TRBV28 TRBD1 ASSPGTGLTGELF
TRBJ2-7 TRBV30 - AWVQRVSYEQY
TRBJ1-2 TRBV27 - ASSPTDLNYGYT
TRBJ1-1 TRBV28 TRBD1 ASRGSLDRDGTEAF
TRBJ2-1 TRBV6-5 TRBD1 ASSYPGTGAHNEQF
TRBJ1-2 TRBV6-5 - ASTDEGRGYT
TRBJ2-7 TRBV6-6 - ASSYGAQILYEQY
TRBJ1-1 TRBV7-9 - ASSLVLENTEAF
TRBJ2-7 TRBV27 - ASSFRRYTYEQY
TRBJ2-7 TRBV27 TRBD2 ASSLIAGWAYEQY
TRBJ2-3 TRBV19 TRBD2 ASSMVSGGVDTQY
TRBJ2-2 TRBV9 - ASSVLGSPEGELF